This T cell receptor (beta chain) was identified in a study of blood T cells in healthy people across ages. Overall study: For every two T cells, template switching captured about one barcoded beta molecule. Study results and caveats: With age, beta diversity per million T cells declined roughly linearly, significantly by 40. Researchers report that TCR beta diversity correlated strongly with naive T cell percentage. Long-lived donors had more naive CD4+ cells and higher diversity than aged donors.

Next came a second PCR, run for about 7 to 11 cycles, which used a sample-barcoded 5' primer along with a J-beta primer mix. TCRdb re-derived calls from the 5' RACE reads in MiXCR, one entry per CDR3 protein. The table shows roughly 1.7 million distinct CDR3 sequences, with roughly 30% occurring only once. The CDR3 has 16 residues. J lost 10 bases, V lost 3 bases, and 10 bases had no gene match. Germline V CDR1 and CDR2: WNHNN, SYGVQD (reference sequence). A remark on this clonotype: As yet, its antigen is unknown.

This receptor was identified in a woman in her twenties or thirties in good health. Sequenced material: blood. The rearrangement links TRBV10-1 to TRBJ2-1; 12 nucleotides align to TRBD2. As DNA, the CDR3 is TGCGCCAGCAGTGACCAGACTAGCGGGAGAGTAGACGAGCAGTTCTTC. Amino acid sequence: CASSDQTSGRVDEQFF.